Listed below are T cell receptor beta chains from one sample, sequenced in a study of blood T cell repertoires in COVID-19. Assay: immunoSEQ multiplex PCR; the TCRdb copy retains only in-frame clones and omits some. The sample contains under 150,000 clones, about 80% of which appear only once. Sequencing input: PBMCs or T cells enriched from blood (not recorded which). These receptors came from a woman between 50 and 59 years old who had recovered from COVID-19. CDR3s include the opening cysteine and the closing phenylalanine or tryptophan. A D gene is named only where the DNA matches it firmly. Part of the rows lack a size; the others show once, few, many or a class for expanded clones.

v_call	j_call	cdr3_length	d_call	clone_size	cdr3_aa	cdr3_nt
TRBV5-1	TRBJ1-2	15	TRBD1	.	CASSPTGGADYGYTF	TGCGCCAGCAGCCCCACAGGGGGCGCGGACTATGGCTACACCTTC
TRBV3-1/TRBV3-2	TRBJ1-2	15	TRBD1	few	CASSQPTGLDYGYTF	TGTGCCAGCAGCCAGCCGACAGGGTTAGACTATGGCTACACCTTC
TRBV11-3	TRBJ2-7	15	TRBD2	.	CASSLVLAGTYEQYF	TGTGCCAGCAGCTTAGTTCTAGCGGGGACCTACGAGCAGTACTTC
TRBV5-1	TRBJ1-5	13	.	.	CASSLTGNQPQHF	TGCGCCAGCAGCTTAACAGGGAATCAGCCCCAGCATTTT
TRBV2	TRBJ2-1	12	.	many	CASRATDNEQFF	TGTGCCAGCAGGGCGACTGACAATGAGCAGTTCTTC
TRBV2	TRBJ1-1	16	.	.	CASSGVRGGKNTEAFF	TGTGCCAGCAGTGGAGTACGGGGCGGGAAGAACACTGAAGCTTTCTTT
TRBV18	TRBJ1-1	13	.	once	CASLIPVDTEAFF	TGTGCCAGCTTAATCCCGGTTGACACTGAAGCTTTCTTT
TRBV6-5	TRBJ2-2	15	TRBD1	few	CASSYRAGGGGELFF	TGTGCCAGCAGTTACAGGGCAGGGGGCGGCGGGGAGCTGTTTTTT
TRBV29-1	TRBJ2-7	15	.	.	CSAGGTDPSPYEQYF	TGCAGCGCCGGCGGGACAGATCCTTCCCCCTACGAGCAGTACTTC
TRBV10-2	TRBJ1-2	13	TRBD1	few	CASRDRGFYGYTF	TGCGCCAGCAGGGACAGGGGGTTCTATGGCTACACCTTC
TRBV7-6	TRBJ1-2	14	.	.	CASSLEDSNYGYTF	TGTGCCAGCAGCTTAGAAGACAGTAACTATGGCTACACCTTC
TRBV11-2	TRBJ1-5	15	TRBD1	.	CASSFGQGANQPQHF	TGTGCCAGCAGCTTCGGACAGGGCGCCAATCAGCCCCAGCATTTT
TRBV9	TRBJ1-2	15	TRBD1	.	CASSLRTGPSTGYTF	TGTGCCAGCAGCTTAAGGACAGGGCCTTCGACCGGCTACACCTTC
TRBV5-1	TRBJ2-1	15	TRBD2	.	CASSPAGTSVNEQFF	TGCGCCAGCAGCCCGGCCGGGACTAGCGTCAATGAGCAGTTCTTC
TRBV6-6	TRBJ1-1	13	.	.	CASSYNMASEAFF	TGTGCCAGCAGTTACAATATGGCAAGTGAAGCTTTCTTT
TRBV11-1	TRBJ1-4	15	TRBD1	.	CASSPGTASNEKLFF	TGTGCCAGCAGCCCCGGGACAGCGTCTAATGAAAAACTGTTTTTT
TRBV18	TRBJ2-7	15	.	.	CASSSEQGGDYEQYF	TGTGCCAGCTCATCAGAACAGGGTGGGGATTACGAGCAGTACTTC
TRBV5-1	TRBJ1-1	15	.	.	CASSFLRPGDTEAFF	TGCGCCAGCAGCTTCCTCCGGCCCGGGGACACTGAAGCTTTCTTT
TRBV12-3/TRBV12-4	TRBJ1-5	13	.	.	CASSFAGNQPQHF	TGTGCCAGCAGTTTTGCAGGGAATCAGCCCCAGCATTTT
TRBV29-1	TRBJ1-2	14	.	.	CSVSPSRGGNGYTF	TGCAGCGTTTCTCCGTCAAGGGGCGGTAATGGCTACACCTTC
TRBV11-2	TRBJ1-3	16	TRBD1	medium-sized	CASSPRDRSSGNTIYF	TGTGCCAGCAGCCCGAGGGACAGAAGCTCTGGAAACACCATATATTTT
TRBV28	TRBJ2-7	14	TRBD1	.	CASSTTTGIYEQYF	TGTGCCAGCAGTACCACGACAGGGATCTACGAGCAGTACTTC
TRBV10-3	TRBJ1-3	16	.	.	CAISERMGGLGNTIYF	TGTGCCATCAGTGAAAGAATGGGAGGTCTTGGAAACACCATATATTTT
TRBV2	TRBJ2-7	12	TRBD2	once	CAGTSGSYEQYF	TGTGCCGGAACTAGCGGCTCCTACGAGCAGTACTTC
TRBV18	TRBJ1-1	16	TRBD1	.	CASSPSGGQGNTEAFF	TGTGCCAGCTCACCCTCAGGGGGGCAGGGGAACACTGAAGCTTTCTTT
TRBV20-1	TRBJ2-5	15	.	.	CSASRSVDFAETQYF	TGCAGTGCTAGTCGCTCGGTGGACTTCGCAGAGACCCAGTACTTC
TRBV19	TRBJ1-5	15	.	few	CASNKLEALNQPQHF	TGTGCCAGTAACAAACTTGAGGCCCTCAATCAGCCCCAGCATTTT
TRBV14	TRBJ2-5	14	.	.	CASSQEGAWETQYF	TGTGCCAGCAGCCAAGAGGGGGCGTGGGAGACCCAGTACTTC
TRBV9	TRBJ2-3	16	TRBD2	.	CASSVGGGAGTDTQYF	TGTGCCAGCAGCGTAGGCGGGGGGGCAGGAACAGATACGCAGTATTTT
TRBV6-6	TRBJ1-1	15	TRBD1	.	CASSQIGQGSNEAFF	TGTGCCAGCAGCCAGATCGGACAGGGGTCTAATGAAGCTTTCTTT
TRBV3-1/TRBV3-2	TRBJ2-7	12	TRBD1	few	CASRAGGHEQYF	TGTGCCAGCAGGGCAGGGGGCCACGAGCAGTACTTC
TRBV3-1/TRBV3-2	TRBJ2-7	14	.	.	CASSQPTRSYEQYF	TGTGCCAGCAGCCAGCCGACTAGGTCCTACGAGCAGTACTTC
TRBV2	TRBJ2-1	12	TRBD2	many	CASSEFGLAEFF	TGTGCCAGCAGTGAGTTTGGACTAGCGGAGTTCTTC
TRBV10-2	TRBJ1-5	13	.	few	CASSRKSGQPQHF	TGCGCCAGCAGTCGAAAGAGCGGTCAGCCCCAGCATTTT
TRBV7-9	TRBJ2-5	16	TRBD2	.	CASSWASGAIQETQYF	TGTGCCAGCAGCTGGGCTAGCGGGGCAATTCAAGAGACCCAGTACTTC
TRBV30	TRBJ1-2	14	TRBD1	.	CAWSDGQGVSGYTF	TGTGCCTGGAGTGATGGACAGGGTGTGTCTGGCTACACCTTC
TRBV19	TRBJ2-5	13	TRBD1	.	CASSIRGPETQYF	TGTGCCAGTAGTATTAGGGGGCCAGAGACCCAGTACTTC
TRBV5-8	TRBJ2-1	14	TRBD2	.	CASWLAGLHNEQFF	TGTGCCAGCTGGCTAGCGGGACTACACAATGAGCAGTTCTTC
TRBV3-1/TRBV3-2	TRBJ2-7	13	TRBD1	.	CASRQGASHEQYF	TGTGCCAGCCGACAGGGGGCATCTCACGAGCAGTACTTC
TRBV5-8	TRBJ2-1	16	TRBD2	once	CASSGLGTSRNNEQFF	TGTGCCAGCAGCGGTCTGGGGACTAGTCGAAACAATGAGCAGTTCTTC
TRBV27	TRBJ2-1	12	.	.	CASSFPRSEQFF	TGCGCCAGCAGTTTCCCACGTAGTGAGCAGTTCTTC
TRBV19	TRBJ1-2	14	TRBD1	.	CASSIPGGNYGYTF	TGTGCCAGTAGTATACCAGGGGGCAACTATGGCTACACCTTC
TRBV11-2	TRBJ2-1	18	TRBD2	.	CASSPKGTSGSSYNEQFF	TGTGCCAGCAGCCCGAAAGGGACTAGCGGAAGCTCCTACAATGAGCAGTTCTTC
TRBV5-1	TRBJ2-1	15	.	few	CASSSGQSSYNEQFF	TGCGCCAGCAGCTCCGGACAGAGCTCCTACAATGAGCAGTTCTTC
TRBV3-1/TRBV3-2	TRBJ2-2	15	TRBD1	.	CASSQARGRTGELFF	TGTGCCAGCAGCCAAGCCAGGGGGCGGACCGGGGAGCTGTTTTTT
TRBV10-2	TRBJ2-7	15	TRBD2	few	CASRLAGGPLDEQYF	TGCGCCAGTCGACTAGCGGGAGGGCCTTTAGACGAGCAGTACTTC
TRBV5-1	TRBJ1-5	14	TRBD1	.	CASSSSGQGEPQHF	TGCGCCAGCAGCTCTTCGGGACAGGGAGAGCCCCAGCATTTT
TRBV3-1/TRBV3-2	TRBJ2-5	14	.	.	CASSQDRGLETQYF	TGTGCCAGCAGCCAAGATCGCGGCCTAGAGACCCAGTACTTC
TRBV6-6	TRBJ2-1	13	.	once	CASSTTGYNEQFF	TGTGCCAGCAGCACGACCGGGTACAATGAGCAGTTCTTC
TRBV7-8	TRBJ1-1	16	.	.	CASSLELGAGATEAFF	TGTGCCAGCAGCTTAGAATTGGGCGCAGGGGCCACTGAAGCTTTCTTT
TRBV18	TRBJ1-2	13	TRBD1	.	CASSADRNYGYTF	TGTGCCAGCTCCGCGGACAGGAACTATGGCTACACCTTC
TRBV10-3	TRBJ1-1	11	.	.	CAISERGEAFF	TGTGCCATCAGTGAGAGGGGTGAAGCTTTCTTT
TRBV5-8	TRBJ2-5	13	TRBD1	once	CASSTGVLETQYF	TGTGCCAGCAGCACAGGGGTTCTGGAGACCCAGTACTTC
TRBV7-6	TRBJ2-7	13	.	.	CASSPRGLGEQYF	TGTGCCAGCAGCCCTAGAGGGTTGGGGGAGCAGTACTTC
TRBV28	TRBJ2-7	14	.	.	CASSLALGTYEQYF	TGTGCCAGCAGTTTGGCCTTGGGGACTTACGAGCAGTACTTC